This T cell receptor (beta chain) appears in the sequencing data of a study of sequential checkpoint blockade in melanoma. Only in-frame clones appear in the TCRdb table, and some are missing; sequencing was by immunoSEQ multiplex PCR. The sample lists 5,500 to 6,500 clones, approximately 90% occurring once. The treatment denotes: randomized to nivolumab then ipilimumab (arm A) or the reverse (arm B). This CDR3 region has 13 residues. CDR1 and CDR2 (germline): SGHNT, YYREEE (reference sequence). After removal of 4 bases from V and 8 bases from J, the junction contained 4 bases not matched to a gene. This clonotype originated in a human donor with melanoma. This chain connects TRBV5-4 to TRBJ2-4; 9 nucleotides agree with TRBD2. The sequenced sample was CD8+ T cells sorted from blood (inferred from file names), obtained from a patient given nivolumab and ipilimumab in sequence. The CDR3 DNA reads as TGTGCCAGCAGCCATAGCGGGAGTGACATTCAGTACTTC. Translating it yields CASSHSGSDIQYF.